What follows describes a single T cell receptor (beta chain). Measured with immunoSEQ multiplex PCR; TCRdb has only the in-frame clones, and not every one. The data contain 200,000 to 250,000 clones, approximately 83% of them singletons. Per germline, CDR1 MGHRA and CDR2 YSYEKL. Trimming pared 3 bases from V and 6 bases from J, leaving 6 bases between. The CDR3 runs to 12 residues. The data originate from a study of blood T cell repertoires in COVID-19. Sequenced sample: peripheral blood. J is TRBJ2-1 and V is TRBV4-1, with a tentative D call TRBD1 (5 bases). The clonotype originates from a man younger than 40 who had recovered from COVID-19. DNA for the CDR3: TGCGCCAGCAGCCAGCAGGGCAATGAGCAGTTCTTC. This gives the protein CASSQQGNEQFF.